These 20 T cell receptor beta chains came from one sample sequenced in a study of OX40 agonist ivuxolimab in advanced cancers. Clones were sequenced by immunoSEQ multiplex PCR, and TCRdb holds only the in-frame ones, with some missing. The sample consists of roughly 64,000 clones, more than 75% of them appearing once. The sequencing here drew on CD4+ or CD8+ T cells sorted from blood, taken in a trial of the OX40 agonist ivuxolimab. The receptor source for this set is an adult with an advanced solid tumor such as melanoma, head and neck, liver or kidney cancer.

This clone was seen just once. This chain uses TRBV10-3 with TRBJ2-2; D is undetermined. Germline V lookup: CDR1 ENHRY, CDR2 SYGVKD. V lost 3 bases to trimming and J lost 4 bases, with 12 bases between them. The CDR3 covers 15 residues. The CDR3 DNA reads as TGTGCCATCAGTGAAGTGGATAGGAGCACCGGGGAGCTGTTTTTT. This gives the protein CAISEVDRSTGELFF.

This chain joins TRBV30 and TRBJ2-7; no clear D. The CDR3 runs to 14 residues. Per the germline V gene, CDR1 is GTSNPN and CDR2 is SVGIG (reference sequence). V was cut by 0 bases and J by 2 bases, with 11 bases left in between. CDR3 DNA sequence: TGTGCCTGGAGTGTACCGGGTGGGGCCTACGAGCAGTACTTC. It translates to CAWSVPGGAYEQYF.

This sequence joins TRBV28 and TRBJ2-2; 7 bases are shared with TRBD1. The germline gives CDR1 MDHEN, CDR2 SYDVKM. The CDR3 runs to 15 residues. V gave up 6 bases and J gave up 1 base; unmatched junction bases: 5. The CDR3 coding sequence is TGTGCCAGCAGCACAGGGGTTATGAACACCGGGGAGCTGTTTTTT. Protein: CASSTGVMNTGELFF.

The chain is built from TRBV15 and TRBJ2-2; TRBD1 matches at 9 bases. The CDR3 contains 17 residues. The V and J ends lost 2 bases and 3 bases, in that order; junction bases with no gene match: 7. Germline CDR1 is LNHNV and CDR2 is YYDKDF (reference sequence). The CDR3 DNA follows: TGTGCCACCAGCAGACCCCGGGACAGGGAGTACACCGGGGAGCTGTTTTTT. This sequence encodes CATSRPRDREYTGELFF.

The V call is TRBV9, the J call TRBJ1-1, with D possibly TRBD1 on 6 matching bases. The CDR3 is made up of 14 amino acids. The germline CDR1 and CDR2 sequences are SGDLS and YYNGEE. The germline V and J ends were trimmed by 4 bases and 1 base, with 11 bases remaining between them. CDR3 residues: CASSPTRGNTEAFF. The CDR3, as DNA: TGTGCCAGCAGCCCAACCAGGGGGAACACTGAAGCTTTCTTT.

CDR3 coding DNA: TGCGCCAGCAGCTCGGGGGATCGCACAGATACGCAGTATTTT. The encoded protein is CASSSGDRTDTQYF. The chain uses TRBV5-1 and TRBJ2-3; D is perhaps TRBD2 (6 bases). Between the trimmed V and J ends, which lost 3 bases and 1 base, there was a span of 9 bases. The CDR3 is made up of 14 amino acids. In germline, CDR1 is SGHRS, CDR2 YFSETQ.

This clone was observed a single time. The rearrangement links TRBV9 to TRBJ2-1; 9 bases align to TRBD2. V shed 2 bases and J 10 bases; nucleotides not matched to a gene: 4. Germline CDR1 is SGDLS and CDR2 is YYNGEE. The CDR3 totals 13 residues. The CDR3 bases are TGTGCCAGCAGCGTCGTAGCGGGAGAGGAGCAGTTCTTC. Amino acid sequence: CASSVVAGEEQFF.

The genes are TRBV7-9 and TRBJ1-2, with D possibly being TRBD1 (5 bases). The CDR3 has 14 amino acids. CDR1 is SEHNR and CDR2 is FQNEAQ in the germline V gene (reference sequence). Trimming took off 3 bases at V and 8 bases at J, with 16 bases between the two ends. CDR3 sequence reads: CASSFVDGAGGYTF. The CDR3 region has the DNA TGTGCCAGCAGCTTCGTGGATGGGGCTGGAGGCTACACCTTC.

This clone has just a few counts. The chain recombines TRBV2 with TRBJ1-2, with D perhaps matching TRBD1 (5 bases). Germline CDR1 SNHLY, CDR2 FYNNEI. V shed 7 bases and J shed 8 bases, with 11 bases lying between them. The CDR3 has 11 residues. As DNA, the CDR3 is TGTGCCAGCACTCCGGAGGGGGGCTACACCTTC. Amino acid sequence: CASTPEGGYTF. Filled out from reference TRBV2 and TRBJ1-2, the complete variable domain reads EPEVTQTPSHQVTQMGQEVILRCVPISNHLYFYWYRQILGQKVEFLVSFYNNEISEKSEIFDDQFSVERPDGSNFTLKIRSTKLEDSAMYFCASTPEGGYTFGSGTRLTVV.

This sequence joins TRBV5-6 and TRBJ1-2; 7 positions agree with TRBD1. The trim removed 3 bases at V and 8 bases at J, leaving 7 bases unmatched. The CDR3 runs to 13 residues. Germline V gene sequence: CDR1 SGHDT, CDR2 YYEEEE. The CDR3 nucleotides are TGTGCCAGCAGCTGGCAGGGGGATCGGGGCTACACCTTC. Amino acid sequence: CASSWQGDRGYTF.

V is TRBV6-1 and J is TRBJ1-2; no clear D. The CDR3 has 12 residues. Germline CDR1 reads MNHNS; CDR2 reads SASEGT. V was pared by 3 bases and J by 4 bases, with 6 bases between. This chain's CDR3 is CASSDGIYGYTF. CDR3 sequence (DNA): TGTGCCAGCAGTGATGGGATCTATGGCTACACCTTC.

This chain links TRBV14 with TRBJ1-1; D remains unclear. V was trimmed by 1 base and J by 1 base, leaving 7 bases between them. This CDR3 is 14 amino acids long. Germline V gene data show CDR1 as SGHDN and CDR2 as FVKESK. The CDR3 sequence: CASSQAMGNTEAFF. The CDR3, as DNA: TGTGCCAGCAGCCAAGCCATGGGGAACACTGAAGCTTTCTTT.

The J gene is TRBJ1-1, the V gene TRBV5-4, with D uncertain. The CDR3 totals 12 residues. Trimming cost V 3 bases and J 2 bases, with 5 bases left between them. CDR1 and CDR2 from the germline V gene are SGHNT and YYREEE (reference sequence). CDR3 sequence (DNA): TGTGCCAGCAGCTCACCAAACACTGAAGCTTTCTTT. Its translation: CASSSPNTEAFF.

This rearrangement joins TRBV11-2 to TRBJ2-7, with 12 bases identical to TRBD2. V lost 1 base to trimming and J lost 5 bases; unmatched junction nucleotides: 9. The CDR3 length is 17 residues. Germline V lookup: CDR1 SGHAT, CDR2 FQNNGV. The CDR3 is CASSLGVGTSGLDEQYF. The DNA for the CDR3 is TGTGCCAGCAGCTTAGGGGTCGGGACTAGCGGGTTAGACGAGCAGTACTTC.

This clone came up once. The chain carries TRBV11-3 and TRBJ2-5; D may be TRBD2 (5 bases). Per the germline V gene, CDR1 is SGHNT and CDR2 is YENEEA. This CDR3 has 13 amino acids. The germline V and J ends were trimmed by 3 bases and 5 bases, with 10 bases remaining between them. CDR3: CASSFSERETQYF. The CDR3 DNA reads TGTGCCAGCAGCTTTAGCGAGAGGGAGACCCAGTACTTC.

The V and J genes are TRBV11-3 and TRBJ2-5; 11 bases fit TRBD2. J was trimmed by 2 bases and V by 1 base; bases with no gene match: 6. The germline V gene encodes CDR1 SGHNT and CDR2 YENEEA. The CDR3 sequence is 17 residues long. CDR3 in DNA: TGTGCCAGCAGCTTAGGCCCGGGACTAGCGGCTCAAGAGACCCAGTACTTC. This encodes CASSLGPGLAAQETQYF.

The rearrangement uses TRBV19 and TRBJ2-7, with no clear D. The germline V gene encodes CDR1 LNHDA and CDR2 SQIVND (reference sequence). Between the trimmed V and J ends, which lost 5 bases and 5 bases, there was a span of 10 bases. The CDR3 sequence is 12 residues long. The chain's CDR3 is CASSPRADEQYF. In DNA, the CDR3 is TGTGCCAGTAGTCCCCGCGCTGACGAGCAGTACTTC.

V is TRBV19 and J is TRBJ2-6; a possible D gene is TRBD1 (6 bases). Germline CDR1 is LNHDA and CDR2 is SQIVND (reference sequence). Trimming removed 9 bases from V and 2 bases from J, with 17 bases in between. The CDR3 consists of 16 residues. CDR3 protein: CASQQGSAPGANVLTF. CDR3 sequence (DNA): TGTGCCAGCCAACAGGGAAGCGCACCTGGGGCCAACGTCCTGACTTTC.

The V and J genes are TRBV7-9 and TRBJ2-7; D tentatively reads TRBD1 or TRBD2 (5 bases each). The CDR3 runs to 13 residues. The germline CDR1 and CDR2 sequences are SEHNR and FQNEAQ (reference sequence). V lost 8 bases to trimming and J lost 6 bases, with 17 bases between them. The DNA of the CDR3 is TGTGCCAGCGGGGGTCCGGGTGGGGGCGAGCAGTACTTC. It specifies CASGGPGGGEQYF.

The CDR3 loop is CASSLSGFEAFF. The CDR3, as DNA: TGCGCCAGCAGCTTGAGTGGGTTTGAAGCTTTCTTT. The V and J genes are TRBV5-1 and TRBJ1-1; no firm D call. Trimming pared 1 base from V and 7 bases from J, leaving 8 bases between. This CDR3 region has 12 residues. CDR1 SGHRS and CDR2 YFSETQ come from the germline V gene.